These T cell receptor beta chains were read from a single sample in a study of OX40 agonist ivuxolimab in advanced cancers. Sequencing used immunoSEQ multiplex PCR; TCRdb keeps in-frame clones, though not all of them. The sample includes 65,000 to 95,000 clones, roughly 94% of them seen just once. The source was CD4+ or CD8+ T cells sorted from blood, collected in a trial of the OX40 agonist ivuxolimab. Receptors were obtained from an adult with an advanced solid tumor such as melanoma, head and neck, liver or kidney cancer. CDR3s include the opening cysteine and the closing phenylalanine or tryptophan. D genes are given only for firm matches. Only part of the rows carry a size: once, few, many, or a class if the clone is expanded.

j_call clone_size d_call v_call cdr3_nt cdr3_aa
TRBJ2-1 . TRBD1 TRBV5-4 TGTGCCAGCAGGGGCACAGGGGCGGACTACAATGAGCAGTTCTTC CASRGTGADYNEQFF
TRBJ1-5 once . TRBV5-6 TGTGCCAGCAGCTTGGGGGCAGACTATAGCAATCAGCCCCAGCATTTT CASSLGADYSNQPQHF
TRBJ2-5 . . TRBV10-3 TGTGCCATCAGTGACCCCCTAGGATACCAAGAGACCCAGTACTTC CAISDPLGYQETQYF
TRBJ1-1 . . TRBV7-8 TGTGCCAGCAGCCCCCCAGTGAACACTGAAGCTTTCTTT CASSPPVNTEAFF
TRBJ1-6 . . TRBV5-6 TGTGCCAGCAGCCGGGCCGCGGGCTCACCCCTCCACTTT CASSRAAGSPLHF
TRBJ2-1 . TRBD2 TRBV15 TGTGCCACCATCAGCGGGGGATTCGGTGAGCAGTTCTTC CATISGGFGEQFF
TRBJ2-5 . . TRBV9 TGTGCCAGCAGCGTTCTCGGGACTCACCAAGAGACCCAGTACTTC CASSVLGTHQETQYF
TRBJ2-7 . . TRBV6-5 TGTGCCAGCAGTTATGGCGGAGTCTCCTACGAGCAGTACTTC CASSYGGVSYEQYF
TRBJ2-7 . . TRBV5-1 TGCGCCAGCAGCTTGGCGGAGGGACGGCATTCCTACGAGCAGTACTTC CASSLAEGRHSYEQYF
TRBJ1-4 . . TRBV25-1 TGTGCCAGCAGTGAGGGGCAGGGGATATTTAATGAAAAACTGTTTTTT CASSEGQGIFNEKLFF
TRBJ2-3 . . TRBV21-1 TGTGCCAGCAGCAAAGCGGGATCCGGACTAGCAGTTACGCAGTATTTT CASSKAGSGLAVTQYF
TRBJ2-7 once TRBD2 TRBV27 TGTGCCAGCAGTTTAAAGAGACTAGCGGACTACGAGCAGTACTTC CASSLKRLADYEQYF
TRBJ1-4 once . TRBV7-9 TGTGCCAGCAGCCCCTTTCCTACAGGGACGGCTAATGAAAAACTGTTTTTT CASSPFPTGTANEKLFF
TRBJ2-3 . . TRBV6-1 TGTGCCAGCAGTCAGTGGACAGCTCCAGATACGCAGTATTTT CASSQWTAPDTQYF
TRBJ2-5 . . TRBV19 TGTGCCAGTAGTCATATGGGGCAGGAGGAGCAGTACTTC CASSHMGQEEQYF
TRBJ2-3 . . TRBV11-2 TGTGCCAGCAGCTCCGGACTACACCAGATAAGCACAGATACGCAGTATTTT CASSSGLHQISTDTQYF
TRBJ2-2 . TRBD2 TRBV6-5 TGTGCCAGCAGCCTCTCAAGCGGGGGGTCCGGGGAGCTGTTTTTT CASSLSSGGSGELFF
TRBJ2-3 . TRBD2 TRBV7-2 TGTGCCAGCACCCCTCTAGCGGGGGCAGATACGCAGTATTTT CASTPLAGADTQYF
TRBJ1-1 . . TRBV10-3 TGTGCCATCAGTGGACAGGATCCCGAAGCTTTCTTT CAISGQDPEAFF
TRBJ2-3 . TRBD2 TRBV4-3 TGCGCCAGCAGCCCAACCCGGACTAGCGGTAGCACAGATACGCAGTATTTT CASSPTRTSGSTDTQYF
TRBJ1-4 . . TRBV7-9 TGTGCCAGCAGCTTTGGAAGCCTGGAACTGTTTTTT CASSFGSLELFF
TRBJ2-5 . . TRBV6-5 TGTGCCAGCAGTTACATAGGACAGACGACCCGCGAGACCCAGTACTTC CASSYIGQTTRETQYF
TRBJ1-5 . . TRBV28 TGTGCCAGCAGTTCCCCCTCTGGGGGTGACAATCAGCCCCAGCATTTT CASSSPSGGDNQPQHF
TRBJ2-1 . TRBD2 TRBV9 TGTGCCAGCAGCGATAGCGGGAGGGCCTTCTACAATGAGCAGTTCTTC CASSDSGRAFYNEQFF
TRBJ2-7 . . TRBV7-9 TGTGCCAGTTACACGGATACGGGTGATGAGCAGTACTTC CASYTDTGDEQYF
TRBJ2-1 . TRBD2 TRBV11-2 TGTGCCAGCAGCCCGGGACTAGCGGGGAGGAATGAGCAGTTCTTC CASSPGLAGRNEQFF
TRBJ2-5 . TRBD1 TRBV19 TGTGCCAGTAGTATAGGGCAGGGGGTTGAAGAGACCCAGTACTTC CASSIGQGVEETQYF
TRBJ2-3 . TRBD2 TRBV7-3 TGTGCCAGCAGCTTAACGTTCGGGACTAGCGGTCGCACAGATACGCAGTATTTT CASSLTFGTSGRTDTQYF
TRBJ2-3 . TRBD2 TRBV28 TGTGCCAGCAGTCCGGTAGCGGGATGGGGTACGCAGTATTTT CASSPVAGWGTQYF
TRBJ1-1 once . TRBV11-2 TGTGCCAGCAGCTCGGGGGGGCTAGAAGCTTTCTTT CASSSGGLEAFF
TRBJ2-7 . . TRBV11-3 TGTGGACCTTTAGGGGGGGCCCGTCCCTCCTACGAGCAGTACTTC CGPLGGARPSYEQYF
TRBJ2-1 . TRBD2 TRBV4-1 TGCGCCAGCAGCCAAGATGGGGAGGGAGGGGTTGAGCAGTTCTTC CASSQDGEGGVEQFF
TRBJ1-5 once . TRBV6-1 TGTGCCAGCAGTGAATTTGGGGGTAGCAATCAGCCCCAGCATTTT CASSEFGGSNQPQHF
TRBJ2-5 . . TRBV6-1 TGTGCCAGCAGTGAGTCTCCGGGAGACTTCCAAGAGACCCAGTACTTC CASSESPGDFQETQYF
TRBJ2-1 . TRBD2 TRBV19 TGTGCCAGTAGTTTCGGGACTAGCGGTCTTGAGCAGTTCTTC CASSFGTSGLEQFF
TRBJ1-2 . . TRBV19 TGTGCCAGTAGTATCGCGGGGATGTATGGCTACACCTTC CASSIAGMYGYTF
TRBJ2-7 . . TRBV2 TGTGCCAGCAGTGAAGCGCAAGGACACTGGTCCTACGAGCAGTACTTC CASSEAQGHWSYEQYF
TRBJ2-7 . . TRBV7-1 TGTGCCAGCAGCCCCGGTTTACTTTACGAGCAGTACTTC CASSPGLLYEQYF
TRBJ1-3 few . TRBV29-1 TGCAGCGTTGCCAGGGGAAACACCATATATTTT CSVARGNTIYF
TRBJ2-5 once TRBD2 TRBV5-4 TGTGCCAGCCGGGTGGCGGGAGGGCTGGAGACCCAGTACTTC CASRVAGGLETQYF
TRBJ2-5 . TRBD2 TRBV28 TGTGCCAGCAGTTTACGGCTAGCGGGGCAAGAGACCCAGTACTTC CASSLRLAGQETQYF
TRBJ2-1 . . TRBV6-5 TGTGCCAGCAACGACGGACCCCTCCCCGACAATGAGCAGTTCTTC CASNDGPLPDNEQFF
TRBJ1-1 . . TRBV7-2 TGTGCCAGCGGACCGGGGGGTGGCACTGAAGCTTTCTTT CASGPGGGTEAFF
TRBJ1-2 . . TRBV9 TGTGCCAGCAGCTCCCCCCGAGGGAGACCAGGCTATGGCTACACCTTC CASSSPRGRPGYGYTF
TRBJ2-1 . TRBD2 TRBV18 TGTGCCAGCTCACCTGCGACTAGCGTTTACAATGAGCAGTTCTTC CASSPATSVYNEQFF
TRBJ2-6 . . TRBV13 TGTGCCAGCAGCGTCCAGGGGGCCAACGTCCTGACTTTC CASSVQGANVLTF
TRBJ2-1 . TRBD2 TRBV10-2 TGCGCCAGCAGCGGACTAGCGGGGGGGCTCTCCTACAATGAGCAGTTCTTC CASSGLAGGLSYNEQFF
TRBJ1-5 . TRBD1 TRBV19 TGTGCCAGTACCCCTGACAGGGGGCAAGGCAATCAGCCCCAGCATTTT CASTPDRGQGNQPQHF
TRBJ2-3 . . TRBV5-1 TGCGCCAGCAGCTTGGCGGTGTGGGGCGGGGCGCCCACAGATACGCAGTATTTT CASSLAVWGGAPTDTQYF
TRBJ2-7 . . TRBV28 TGTGCCAGCAGTTTAAGGGGGAACGAGCAGTACTTC CASSLRGNEQYF